This is a list of T cell receptor beta chains from one sample in a study of blood T cells in healthy people across ages. MiXCR, applied by TCRdb to the 5' RACE reads, yields one record per CDR3 protein. The data show 1.5 million to 1.8 million distinct CDR3 sequences, under 55% seen once. Material: blood. These receptors originate from a woman between 18 and 30 years old in good health. CDR3s include the opening cysteine and the closing phenylalanine or tryptophan. Each record gives: V gene, J gene, clone size, CDR3 protein. A clone size is listed for some rows: how often the clone was seen (once, few, many), or a class if it is expanded.

TRBV29-1	TRBJ2-3	.	CSVRRQHTDTQYF
TRBV11-1	TRBJ2-1	.	CASSFSRGQFNEQFF
TRBV5-1	TRBJ2-1	few	CASSLLAGEGSEQFF
TRBV6-2/TRBV6-3	TRBJ2-3	.	CASSQGTGMYF
TRBV24-1	TRBJ1-2	.	CATSGDGYGYTF
TRBV5-1	TRBJ2-1	few	CASSGGKGLNYEQFF
TRBV7-2	TRBJ1-5	.	CASSLQGGGTANQPQHF
TRBV2	TRBJ2-1	.	CASSAPSGASYNEQFF
TRBV28	TRBJ2-3	few	CASKGAASFETDTQYF
TRBV25-1	TRBJ2-2	few	CASSEYSTGELFF
TRBV20-1	TRBJ2-4	.	CSGKQGDLTYF
TRBV6-5	TRBJ1-1	few	CASSYPGQPNTEAFF
TRBV9	TRBJ2-4	.	CASSTLSGIQYF
TRBV6-1	TRBJ2-3	.	CASSEEPYVDTQYF
TRBV29-1	TRBJ1-2	.	CSAAGDGYTF
TRBV5-1	TRBJ1-2	.	CASANRGPLYGHTF
TRBV6-1	TRBJ2-1	.	CASSDRDLYNEQFF
TRBV3-1	TRBJ2-7	.	CASSRAGYEQYF
TRBV12-3/TRBV12-4	TRBJ2-7	.	CASSLGGASYNEQYF
TRBV25-1	TRBJ2-7	.	CASTTQGGEQYF
TRBV20-1	TRBJ2-1	.	CSAVAARRQNNEQFF
TRBV29-1	TRBJ1-2	.	CSVGTRAIYGYTF
TRBV11-2	TRBJ2-1	few	CASSFTSANEQFF
TRBV7-2	TRBJ2-3	few	CASSFSGPNGGDTQYF
TRBV9	TRBJ2-1	.	CASSVGQGTGSSYNEQFF
TRBV27	TRBJ1-2	few	CASSFSGHPYGYTF
TRBV27	TRBJ2-1	.	CASSEGVLNEQFF
TRBV20-1	TRBJ1-2	.	CSARDHEGSSYGYTF
TRBV3-1	TRBJ2-1	few	CASSRTDLGEQFF
TRBV4-1	TRBJ2-7	few	CASSQPGTSTYEQYF
TRBV9	TRBJ2-1	.	CASSVVRGGLDEQFF